This TCR beta chain emerged from a study of tumor-infiltrating lymphocytes in localized non-small cell lung cancer. In the study overall: From each patient, both tumor and uninvolved lung, non-adjacent to tumor, were sampled.

The study, taken as a whole, reports: Available tissue quantity limited TCR sequencing to a patient subset. Technical variation could not be separated from intratumor heterogeneity here. Immunotypes IM1 and IM2 had similar TCR-derived T-cell fractions.

This table comes from immunoSEQ multiplex PCR, and its TCRdb copy is limited to in-frame clones, with some not included. The sample lists under 10,000 clones; around 82% were seen once. Comment on this clone: Antigen: not known.

The source of this sequence is a human donor with non-small cell lung cancer. The specimen was uninvolved lung tissue not adjacent to the tumor.

The CDR3 spells CASSIGPPTDTQYF. The CDR3 region has the DNA TGTGCCAGTAGTATAGGACCCCCCACAGATACGCAGTATTTT. The V call is TRBV19, the J call TRBJ2-3; no reliable D call. Between the trimmed V and J ends, which lost 1 base and 2 bases, there was a span of 7 bases. CDR3 size: 14 residues. CDR1 and CDR2 from the germline V gene are LNHDA and SQIVND (reference sequence). The variable domain in full, with the rest retrieved from reference TRBV19 and TRBJ2-3, is DGGITQSPKYLFRKEGQNVTLSCEQNLNHDAMYWYRQDPGQGLRLIYYSQIVNDFQKGDIAEGYSVSREKKESFPLTVTSAQKNPTAFYLCASSIGPPTDTQYFGPGTRLTVL.